This record concerns one TCR beta chain sequence. Its antigen is still unknown. Relative to the germline gene, one junction end is altered; a read error may explain this. The data belong to a study of radiotherapy plus CTLA-4 blockade in lung cancer. Study-level points and caveats: Alongside interferon-beta, early blood T cell clone dynamics were reportedly the best predictor of response.

The CDR3 is 14 residues long. Germline CDR1 is MGHRA and CDR2 is YSYEKL. This table comes from immunoSEQ multiplex PCR, and its TCRdb copy is limited to in-frame clones, with some not included. This sample has tens of thousands of clones, with approximately 86% found just once. The sequenced sample was peripheral blood, obtained from a patient treated with radiotherapy plus ipilimumab. The sequence was obtained from a human donor with non-small cell lung cancer that progressed on radiotherapy plus ipilimumab. The V gene is TRBV4-1, the J gene TRBJ1-2, with TRBD1 matching 7 bases. The DNA of the CDR3 is TGTGCCAGCAGCCAACGCACAGGGGCGGTAGGCTACACCTTC. It encodes CASSQRTGAVGYTF.